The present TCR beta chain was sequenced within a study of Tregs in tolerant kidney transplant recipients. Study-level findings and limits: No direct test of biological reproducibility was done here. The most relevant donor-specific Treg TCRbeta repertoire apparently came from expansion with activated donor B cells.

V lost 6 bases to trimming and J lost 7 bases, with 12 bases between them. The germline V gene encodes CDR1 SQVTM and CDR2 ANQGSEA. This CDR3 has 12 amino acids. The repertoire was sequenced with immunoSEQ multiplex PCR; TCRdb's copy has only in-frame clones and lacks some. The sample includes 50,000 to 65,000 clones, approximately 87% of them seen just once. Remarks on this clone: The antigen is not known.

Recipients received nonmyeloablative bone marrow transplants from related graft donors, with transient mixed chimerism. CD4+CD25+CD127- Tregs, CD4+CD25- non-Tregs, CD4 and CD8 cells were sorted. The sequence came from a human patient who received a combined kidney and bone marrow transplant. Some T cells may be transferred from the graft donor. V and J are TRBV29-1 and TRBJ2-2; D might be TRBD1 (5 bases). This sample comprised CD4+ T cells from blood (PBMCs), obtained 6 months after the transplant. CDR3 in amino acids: CSVGQGDGELFF. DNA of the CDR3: TGCAGCGTGGGGCAGGGCGACGGGGAGCTGTTTTTT.